The 27 T cell receptor beta chains reported below all come from one sample, sequenced in a study of blood T cells in healthy people across ages. A J-beta primer mix and a sample-barcoded 5' primer were used in a second PCR of about 7 to 12 cycles. One entry per CDR3 protein results from TCRdb running MiXCR on the 5' RACE reads. The profile shows approximately 1,000,000 distinct CDR3 sequences, roughly two fifths of them singletons. Sequencing was performed on blood. These receptor sequences come from a man aged 18 to 30 in good health.

Only a few counts were recorded for this clonotype. V and J are TRBV15 and TRBJ1-1; possible D gene TRBD1, 6 bases. CDR3 length equals 14 residues. Germline V gives CDR1 LNHNV, CDR2 YYDKDF (reference sequence). The ends were cut back, 1 base at V and 1 base at J, with 7 bases in the middle. The CDR3 DNA reads TGTGCCACCAGCAGAGGCAGGGGGAACACTGAAGCTTTCTTT. This codes for CATSRGRGNTEAFF.

V and J are TRBV20-1 and TRBJ2-7; a weak D match, TRBD2 (6 bases). The CDR3 sequence is 13 residues long. In germline, CDR1 is DFQATT, CDR2 SNEGSKA (reference sequence). Between the trimmed V and J ends, which lost 5 bases and 0 bases, there was a span of 11 bases. CDR3 protein: CSAGGTASYEQYF. As DNA, the CDR3 is TGCAGTGCTGGCGGGACCGCCTCCTACGAGCAGTACTTC.

The chain links TRBV4-1 to TRBJ2-3, with 11 bases matching TRBD2. V lost 3 bases, J lost 6 bases, and 8 bases stayed unmatched. Germline CDR1 and CDR2: MGHRA and YSYEKL. The CDR3 length is 16 residues. The CDR3 region has the DNA TGCGCCAGCAGCCAGACTAGCGGGGTTACCTTGGATACGCAGTATTTT. It codes for CASSQTSGVTLDTQYF.

The rearrangement links TRBV7-2 to TRBJ2-7, with 8 positions matching TRBD1. This CDR3 is built from 14 residues. CDR1 and CDR2 (germline): SGHTA, FQGNSA. V lost 1 base, J lost 6 bases, and 5 bases stayed unmatched. The chain's CDR3 is CASSLVTGDAEQYF. CDR3 coding DNA: TGTGCCAGCAGCTTAGTGACAGGGGACGCCGAGCAGTACTTC.

This chain connects TRBV6-5 to TRBJ2-1; possibly TRBD1 for D (7 bases). The germline gives CDR1 MNHEY, CDR2 SVGAGI. Between the trimmed V and J ends, which lost 5 bases and 6 bases, there was a span of 17 bases. The CDR3 loop spans 15 amino acids. CDR3 coding DNA: TGTGCCAGCAGTCCCGGGACAGAGGGACTCAATGAGCAGTTCTTC. Protein: CASSPGTEGLNEQFF.

The chain uses TRBV4-3 and TRBJ1-2; perhaps TRBD1 as D (5 bases). Germline CDR1 and CDR2: LGHNA and YSLEER. The CDR3 is made up of 15 amino acids. The V and J ends lost 0 bases and 3 bases respectively, with 11 bases between them. CDR3 residues: CASSQEPGYDYGYTF. The CDR3 bases are TGCGCCAGCAGCCAAGAACCAGGGTACGACTATGGCTACACCTTC.

The chain carries TRBV6-2 or TRBV6-3 and TRBJ1-2, with D possibly being TRBD1 (5 bases). The CDR3 loop spans 11 amino acids. V dropped 6 bases and J dropped 8 bases, with 10 bases sitting between them. Germline values: CDR1 MNHEY, CDR2 SVGEGT. CDR3 DNA: TGTGCCAGCAGCACCAGGGTCGGCTACACCTTC. Residues: CASSTRVGYTF.

This clonotype was recorded a few times. This may come from a read error, since a much larger clone is one base off. The chain employs TRBV3-1 and TRBJ1-5, with 8 bases fitting TRBD1. Trimming at V came to 4 bases and at J to 4 bases, leaving 3 bases not matched to a gene. The CDR3 is 14 amino acids. Germline V gene lookup returns CDR1 LGHDT and CDR2 YNNKEL (reference sequence). CDR3 protein: CASSPGQENQPQHF. The CDR3 DNA follows: TGTGCCAGCAGCCCGGGACAGGAAAATCAGCCCCAGCATTTT.

The chain is built from TRBV2 and TRBJ1-6, with TRBD1 identical over 9 bases. CDR3 length: 15 amino acids. Unmatched junction bases numbered 10, after V lost 7 bases and J lost 9 bases. Germline-derived CDR1 and CDR2 are SNHLY and FYNNEI. CDR3 loop: CASNPTGGVGSPLHF. CDR3 coding DNA: TGTGCCAGCAATCCTACAGGGGGCGTTGGTTCACCCCTCCACTTT. Based on the CDR3 plus reference TRBV2 and TRBJ1-6, the full variable domain is EPEVTQTPSHQVTQMGQEVILRCVPISNHLYFYWYRQILGQKVEFLVSFYNNEISEKSEIFDDQFSVERPDGSNFTLKIRSTKLEDSAMYFCASNPTGGVGSPLHFGNGTRLTVT.

This clonotype was detected a few times. The V gene is TRBV5-1, the J gene TRBJ2-1, with 7 bases fitting TRBD2. The DNA end is more similar to TRBJ2-7, so the J call may be wrong. Germline lookup yields CDR1 SGHRS and CDR2 YFSETQ. The CDR3 extends over 16 amino acids. The CDR3 loop reads CASSLASGLTYNEQYF. CDR3 nucleotide sequence: TGCGCCAGCAGCTTGGCTAGCGGATTAACCTACAATGAGCAGTACTTC.

V usage is TRBV4-2 and J usage is TRBJ1-1; D not certain. This CDR3 spans 16 amino acids. The germline CDR1 and CDR2 sequences are LGHNA and YNFKEQ. V lost 4 bases and J 5 bases, leaving 20 bases between the germline ends. For the CDR3, the DNA is TGTGCCAGCAGCCCCATCCCCGGGGTCGGGATGACTGAAGCTTTCTTT. This gives the protein CASSPIPGVGMTEAFF.

This chain connects TRBV4-3 to TRBJ2-1; weak D call: TRBD1 (6 bases). Germline V gene data show CDR1 as LGHNA and CDR2 as YSLEER. Trimming shortened V by 1 base and J by 7 bases, and 14 bases separated the two germline ends. The CDR3 runs 15 residues. The DNA of the CDR3 is TGCGCCAGCAGCCAAGTTCCAGGGGAGATAAATGAGCAGTTCTTC. Amino acids: CASSQVPGEINEQFF.

CDR3 region: CASSPWQNSYEQYF. The CDR3 region has the DNA TGTGCCAGCTCACCATGGCAGAATTCCTACGAGCAGTACTTC. The chain couples TRBV18 to TRBJ2-7; D uncertain. V was trimmed by 2 bases and J by 1 base, leaving 9 bases between them. CDR3 length: 14 residues. Germline CDR1 is KGHSH and CDR2 is LQKENI.

The chain uses TRBV7-9 and TRBJ1-1; D is unclear. CDR3 length: 15 amino acids. Germline CDR1 reads SEHNR; CDR2 reads FQNEAQ (reference sequence). V dropped 1 base and J dropped 10 bases, with 19 bases sitting between them. In DNA, the CDR3 is TGTGCCAGCAGCTTAGAGGCCCGCCGAGTGGATGGAGCTTTCTTT. It encodes CASSLEARRVDGAFF. The whole variable domain, filled in from reference TRBV7-9 and TRBJ1-1, reads DTGVSQNPRHKITKRGQNVTFRCDPISEHNRLYWYRQTLGQGPEFLTYFQNEAQLEKSRLLSDRFSAERPKGSFSTLEIQRTEQGDSAMYLCASSLEARRVDGAFFGQGTRLTVV.

The chain recombines TRBV6-1 with TRBJ1-1, with 8 bases lining up with TRBD1. CDR1 and CDR2 from the germline V gene are MNHNS and SASEGT. This CDR3 contains 17 residues. Trimming cost V 4 bases and J 1 base; bases outside gene matches: 11. CDR3 in DNA: TGTGCCAGCAGTGGGGGCCCGACAGGGGCCGCGAACACTGAAGCTTTCTTT. Translation gives CASSGGPTGAANTEAFF.

This chain connects TRBV3-1 to TRBJ1-1; possibly TRBD1 for D (5 bases). The CDR3 covers 13 residues. V lost 6 bases, J lost 4 bases, and 12 bases lay in between. Looked up from germline, CDR1 is LGHDT and CDR2 is YNNKEL (reference sequence). CDR3 nucleotides: TGTGCCAGCAGTGGGGGGAGAATCACTGAAGCTTTCTTT. Its translation is CASSGGRITEAFF.

The V call is TRBV5-1, the J call TRBJ1-4; D ambiguous. CDR1 and CDR2 from the germline V gene are SGHRS and YFSETQ. The CDR3 runs 14 residues. The V end lost 0 bases, the J end lost 4 bases, and 7 bases lay between the germline ends. The CDR3: CASSLDQSNEKLFF. CDR3 nucleotides: TGCGCCAGCAGCTTGGATCAGAGTAATGAAAAACTGTTTTTT. Supplemented by reference TRBV5-1 and TRBJ1-4, the full variable domain reads KAGVTQTPRYLIKTRGQQVTLSCSPISGHRSVSWYQQTPGQGLQFLFEYFSETQRNKGNFPGRFSGRQFSNSRSEMNVSTLELGDSALYLCASSLDQSNEKLFFGSGTQLSVL.

The rearrangement links TRBV7-2 to TRBJ2-5; tentative D call: TRBD1 (5 bases). Trimming took off 5 bases at V and 2 bases at J, with 18 bases between the two ends. CDR1 and CDR2 (germline): SGHTA, FQGNSA. This CDR3 is 16 amino acids long. CDR3 bases: TGTGCCAGCAGCGAAATCCCAGGGCAACGGCAAGAGACCCAGTACTTC. Translation gives CASSEIPGQRQETQYF.

This chain links TRBV10-3 with TRBJ1-2; 7 nucleotides match TRBD1. Germline assignment: CDR1 ENHRY and CDR2 SYGVKD. The CDR3 loop spans 16 amino acids. The V and J ends lost 3 bases and 7 bases, in that order; junction bases with no gene match: 14. CDR3 in DNA: TGTGCCATCAGTGACCCTCCCTACAGGGGAGGAAGTGGCTACACCTTC. Translation: CAISDPPYRGGSGYTF.

V usage is TRBV2 and J usage is TRBJ1-5, with D maybe TRBD1 (5 bases). From germline, CDR1 is SNHLY and CDR2 FYNNEI. Deletions cut 8 bases from V and 2 bases from J, with 13 bases between. The CDR3 totals 14 residues. Here the CDR3 DNA reads TGTGCCAGCGGGGGTCTAGGCGGCAATCAGCCCCAGCATTTT. This encodes CASGGLGGNQPQHF.

Turning to this clonotype: This is likely a read error, given that the CDR3 carries no conserved phenylalanine or tryptophan at its end. The chain combines TRBV12-3 or TRBV12-4 with TRBJ1-1; tentatively, D is TRBD1 (5 bases). V dropped 7 bases and J dropped 5 bases, with 14 bases sitting between them. The CDR3 sequence is 13 residues long. CDR3 amino acids: CASNQGGWTEAFL. The CDR3, as DNA: TGTGCCAGCAACCAGGGAGGGTGGACTGAAGCTTTCTTG.

V usage is TRBV24-1 and J usage is TRBJ1-2; D ambiguous. V lost 1 base to trimming and J lost 2 bases, with 7 bases between them. There are 14 residues in the CDR3. CDR1 KGHDR and CDR2 SFDVKD come from the germline V gene. CDR3 loop: CATSDFDNNYGYTF. The CDR3 coding sequence is TGTGCCACCAGTGATTTCGACAACAACTATGGCTACACCTTC.

As regards this clonotype: At one end the junction does not follow the germline gene, possibly because of a read error. V is TRBV29-1 and J is TRBJ2-3; 7 positions match TRBD1. This CDR3 spans 13 amino acids. CDR1 and CDR2 (germline): SQVTM, ANQGSEA. In DNA, the CDR3 is TGCAGCGGGGGCTTAAGGGGGCCAGATACACAGTATTTT. The encoded protein is CSGGLRGPDTQYF.

Ten or more counts support this clonotype. The chain has TRBV20-1 and TRBJ1-4; D gene ambiguous. The CDR3 runs to 14 residues. V lost 1 base, J lost 2 bases, and 8 bases lay in between. Germline CDR1 DFQATT, CDR2 SNEGSKA (reference sequence). The CDR3, as DNA: TGCAGTGCTAGAGTAACTGCGACTAATGAAAAACTGTTTTTT. Its protein product is CSARVTATNEKLFF.

The chain is built from TRBV6-5 and TRBJ1-1, with 8 positions matching TRBD1. V lost 7 bases to trimming and J lost 5 bases; unmatched junction nucleotides: 6. This CDR3 comprises 13 residues. Germline V lookup: CDR1 MNHEY, CDR2 SVGAGI. The CDR3 reads CASNPDRGTEAFF. The CDR3 DNA sequence: TGTGCCAGCAACCCCGACAGGGGAACTGAAGCTTTCTTT.

CDR3 DNA: TGCGCCAGCAGCCAAGGGGGCTCTCCAAACTATGGCTACACCTTC. This translates into CASSQGGSPNYGYTF. The gene calls are TRBV4-3 and TRBJ1-2; TRBD1 might be the D (5 bases). Trimming stripped 1 base from V and 2 bases from J, with 11 bases between. The CDR3 consists of 15 residues. Germline V CDR1 and CDR2: LGHNA, YSLEER.

The gene calls are TRBV2 and TRBJ1-5; TRBD1 agrees at 8 bases. Germline-derived CDR1 and CDR2 are SNHLY and FYNNEI. This CDR3 region has 16 residues. Trimming cost V 4 bases and J 9 bases; bases outside gene matches: 14. Here the CDR3 DNA reads TGTGCCAGCAGTGCCCCCGGGACAGGTAATGCCCTGCCCCAGCATTTT. It encodes CASSAPGTGNALPQHF.